The source of this T cell receptor beta chain is a study of T cell responses to AZD1222 COVID-19 vaccine. The CDR3 runs 14 residues. CDR1 is SGHTA and CDR2 is FQGNSA in the germline V gene. Losses at the gene ends were 4 bases for V and 12 bases for J; bases not matched to a gene: 9. As regards this clone: Its antigen is not identified.

The data were produced by immunoSEQ multiplex PCR, yet TCRdb's version contains in-frame clones alone and is incomplete. Of 120,000 or so clones detected, about 90% appear once; the ten largest clones hold around 10%. General observations from the study: Spike-specific TCR breadth and depth rose after two AZD1222 doses. Every sample of the repertoires postdated the peak T cell response. Spike-wide coverage was observed for vaccine-associated CD4 TCRs, with dominant responses at 160-218 and 743-854. White British donors predominated, females outnumbered males, and clonal diversity was possibly underestimated.

The J gene is TRBJ2-1, the V gene TRBV7-2, with 10 bases aligning to TRBD2. The sample in question was peripheral blood, obtained on day 0 of AZD1222 vaccination. This TCR was sampled from an adult in good health. CDR3 coding DNA: TGTGCCAGCAGCTCTCTAGCGGGAGATGGGGCGCAGTTCTTC. Translation gives CASSSLAGDGAQFF.